The 14 T cell receptor beta chains reported below all come from one sample, sequenced in a study of tumor T cells in aggressive B-cell lymphoma. Measured with immunoSEQ multiplex PCR; TCRdb has only the in-frame clones, and not every one. This table holds more than 2,000 clones, over 70% found once. The sample was tumor tissue. These receptors originate from an adult with diffuse large B cell lymphoma.

The chain is built from TRBV18 and TRBJ1-1, with 8 bases fitting TRBD1. The V and J ends lost 1 base and 3 bases, in that order; junction bases with no gene match: 10. Germline CDR1 is KGHSH and CDR2 is LQKENI. The CDR3 loop spans 17 amino acids. CDR3 DNA: TGTGCCAGCTCACCACGACAGGGGAGGCCCCTGGACACTGAAGCTTTCTTT. Its protein product is CASSPRQGRPLDTEAFF.

The V gene is TRBV2, the J gene TRBJ2-5; a weak D match, TRBD1 (6 bases). CDR3 length: 15 residues. Germline V gives CDR1 SNHLY, CDR2 FYNNEI. V was shortened by 0 bases and J by 4 bases, with 12 bases between the two germline ends. DNA for the CDR3: TGTGCCAGCAGTGAAGCGCTTCGAGGGGGAGAGACCCAGTACTTC. It yields the protein CASSEALRGGETQYF. Based on the CDR3 plus reference TRBV2 and TRBJ2-5, the full variable domain is EPEVTQTPSHQVTQMGQEVILRCVPISNHLYFYWYRQILGQKVEFLVSFYNNEISEKSEIFDDQFSVERPDGSNFTLKIRSTKLEDSAMYFCASSEALRGGETQYFGPGTRLLVL.

The J gene is TRBJ1-2, the V gene TRBV7-9, with 9 bases identical to TRBD1. Germline CDR1 is SEHNR and CDR2 is FQNEAQ (reference sequence). The CDR3 loop spans 16 amino acids. The trim removed 6 bases at V and 6 bases at J, leaving 14 bases unmatched. Here the CDR3 DNA reads TGTGCCAGCAGTTGGAGTGCTGACAGGGGGGTCCATGGCTACACCTTC. The encoded protein is CASSWSADRGVHGYTF. Looking up the rest from reference TRBV7-9 and TRBJ1-2 gives the full variable domain: DTGVSQNPRHKITKRGQNVTFRCDPISEHNRLYWYRQTLGQGPEFLTYFQNEAQLEKSRLLSDRFSAERPKGSFSTLEIQRTEQGDSAMYLCASSWSADRGVHGYTFGSGTRLTVV.

This clone was recorded only once. V and J are TRBV20-1 and TRBJ1-1, with D uncertain. The CDR3 length is 9 residues. The germline V and J ends were trimmed by 6 bases and 6 bases, with 5 bases remaining between them. CDR1 DFQATT and CDR2 SNEGSKA come from the germline V gene (reference sequence). CDR3 sequence (DNA): TGCAGTGCCCTTCCTGAAGCTTTCTTT. Its translation is CSALPEAFF.

The J gene is TRBJ2-2, the V gene TRBV30; D is uncertain. The V gene lost 5 bases and the J gene lost 4 bases, with 8 bases spanning the gap. This CDR3 has 12 amino acids. CDR1 and CDR2 from the germline V gene are GTSNPN and SVGIG (reference sequence). The CDR3 DNA follows: TGTGCCTGGCGGAGATTCACCGGGGAGCTGTTTTTT. This sequence encodes CAWRRFTGELFF.

V gene TRBV9 combines with J gene TRBJ1-6; D may be TRBD1 (6 bases). Between the trimmed V and J ends, which lost 3 bases and 7 bases, there was a span of 20 bases. Germline V CDR1 and CDR2: SGDLS, YYNGEE. The CDR3 has 17 residues. The CDR3 is CASSASARGRQNSPLHF. CDR3 nucleotides: TGTGCCAGCAGCGCATCAGCCAGGGGACGGCAGAATTCACCCCTCCACTTT. The variable domain in full, with the rest retrieved from reference TRBV9 and TRBJ1-6, is DSGVTQTPKHLITATGQRVTLRCSPRSGDLSVYWYQQSLDQGLQFLIQYYNGEERAKGNILERFSAQQFPDLHSELNLSSLELGDSALYFCASSASARGRQNSPLHFGNGTRLTVT.

The gene calls are TRBV6-6 and TRBJ1-2, with unresolved D. V lost 10 bases and J lost 7, with 13 bases in between. Germline V gives CDR1 MNHNY, CDR2 SVGAGI (reference sequence). CDR3 length equals 11 residues. The CDR3 DNA follows: TGTGCCACCCATTTGACTTCTGGCTACACCTTC. Its translation: CATHLTSGYTF.

The chain is built from TRBV5-1 and TRBJ2-1, with 11 bases that match TRBD1. CDR3 length: 16 residues. In germline, CDR1 is SGHRS, CDR2 YFSETQ. V lost 4 bases, J lost 2 bases, and 5 bases stayed unmatched. CDR3 residues: CASSLRTGGTYNEQFF. CDR3 nucleotide sequence: TGCGCCAGCAGCCTGCGGACAGGGGGCACCTACAATGAGCAGTTCTTC.

The J gene is TRBJ1-1, the V gene TRBV27; no reliable D call. V dropped 2 bases and J dropped 7 bases, with 11 bases sitting between them. The CDR3 extends over 13 amino acids. Germline V lookup: CDR1 MNHEY, CDR2 SMNVEV (reference sequence). The CDR3 spells CASSLPGALEAFF. CDR3 in DNA: TGTGCCAGCAGTTTACCGGGAGCCCTTGAAGCTTTCTTT.

The rearrangement uses TRBV30 and TRBJ2-4; 9 nucleotides match TRBD2. The CDR3 has 15 amino acids. Unmatched junction bases numbered 9, after V lost 0 bases and J lost 9 bases. Germline loops: CDR1 GTSNPN, CDR2 SVGIG (reference sequence). CDR3 in amino acids: CAWSVRRGGHAIQYF. In DNA form, the CDR3 reads TGTGCCTGGAGTGTACGGCGGGGGGGCCACGCCATTCAGTACTTC. Drawing the rest from reference TRBV30 and TRBJ2-4, the complete variable domain is SQTIHQWPATLVQPVGSPLSLECTVEGTSNPNLYWYRQAAGRGLQLLFYSVGIGQISSEVPQNLSASRPQDRQFILSSKKLLLSDSGFYLCAWSVRRGGHAIQYFGAGTRLSVL.

The chain has TRBV5-1 and TRBJ2-7, with D possibly being TRBD2 (6 bases). V lost 3 bases and J lost 3, with 19 bases in between. There are 16 residues in the CDR3. Germline V gene data show CDR1 as SGHRS and CDR2 as YFSETQ. As DNA, the CDR3 is TGCGCCAGCAGCTGGGACCGTAAACTAGCCTACTACGAGCAGTACTTC. Its protein product is CASSWDRKLAYYEQYF. The variable domain in full, completed from reference TRBV5-1 and TRBJ2-7, reads KAGVTQTPRYLIKTRGQQVTLSCSPISGHRSVSWYQQTPGQGLQFLFEYFSETQRNKGNFPGRFSGRQFSNSRSEMNVSTLELGDSALYLCASSWDRKLAYYEQYFGPGTRLTVT.

The chain joins TRBV29-1 to TRBJ1-1; TRBD1 agrees at 8 bases. The germline CDR1 and CDR2 sequences are SQVTM and ANQGSEA. This CDR3 spans 15 amino acids. Trimming cost V 1 base and J 4 bases; bases outside gene matches: 8. The CDR3 DNA is TGCAGCGTTGAAGGTTTTGGACAGGGCCCCACTGAAGCTTTCTTT. Its protein is CSVEGFGQGPTEAFF.

The gene calls are TRBV2 and TRBJ2-1, with a weak D call TRBD2 (5 bases). Trimming pared 2 bases from V and 7 bases from J, leaving 6 bases between. The CDR3 is 12 residues long. CDR1 is SNHLY and CDR2 is FYNNEI in the germline V gene. The CDR3 region is CASSERGNEQFF. The CDR3 coding sequence is TGTGCCAGCAGTGAACGGGGAAATGAGCAGTTCTTC.

This clone was counted only a few times. The gene calls are TRBV7-2 and TRBJ2-7; TRBD1 matches 7 bases. The germline V gene has CDR1 SGHTA and CDR2 FQGNSA. The CDR3 sequence is 13 residues long. Germline trimming cut 5 bases from V and 5 bases from J; bases unmatched to any gene: 6. CDR3 DNA sequence: TGTGCCAGCAGCCGGGGACAGCTCCACGAGCAGTACTTC. Protein product: CASSRGQLHEQYF.